The next 21 T cell receptor beta chains were all read from a single sample in a study of T cells in Graves' hyperthyroidism and ophthalmopathy. It was RNA transcripts that yielded the amplified TCR beta CDR3 regions. The primer set for the first-round RT-PCR of the TCR CDR3 was HTBI. TCRdb processed the multiplex PCR reads anew with MiXCR; each CDR3 protein has one entry. The sample has 600,000 to 750,000 distinct CDR3 sequences, 17% seen once. Sequenced input: blood. These receptors originate from a man over 45 with Graves' hyperthyroidism.

This clonotype was detected only a few times. The chain recombines TRBV5-8 with TRBJ2-1; a possible D gene is TRBD2 (6 bases). The CDR3 spans 16 residues. The germline V gene encodes CDR1 SGHTS and CDR2 YDEGEE. V shed 2 bases and J shed 1 base, with 13 bases lying between them. As DNA, the CDR3 is TGTGCCAGCAGCTTACGACTAGGCCTGTCCTACAATGAGCAGTTCTTC. This translates into CASSLRLGLSYNEQFF.

In this sample, this clonotype turned up a few times. The rearrangement joins TRBV6-5 to TRBJ1-4; perhaps TRBD1 as D (5 bases). Trimming cost V 0 bases and J 8 bases, with 7 bases left between them. The CDR3 spans 13 residues. Germline V lookup: CDR1 MNHEY, CDR2 SVGAGI. The CDR3 coding sequence is TGTGCCAGCAGTTACTCGGGGCGGGAAAAACTGTTTTTT. Protein: CASSYSGREKLFF.

This chain connects TRBV6-2 or TRBV6-3 to TRBJ1-3; no firm D call. The CDR3 sequence is 17 residues long. Germline loops: CDR1 MNHEY, CDR2 SVGEGT. V gave up 0 bases and J gave up 0 bases, with 12 bases separating them. CDR3 DNA sequence: TGTGCCAGCAGTTACTCACTCAGCAGGAGCTCTGGAAACACCATATATTTT. Encoded protein: CASSYSLSRSSGNTIYF.

This clonotype was picked up many times. The V and J genes are TRBV10-3 and TRBJ2-7; TRBD2 agrees at 11 bases. This CDR3 comprises 14 residues. Trimming at V came to 9 bases and at J to 4 bases, leaving 8 bases not matched to a gene. CDR1 and CDR2 (germline): ENHRY, SYGVKD. CDR3 region: CAIHAGTSGYEQYF. In DNA form, the CDR3 reads TGTGCCATTCACGCCGGGACTAGCGGTTACGAGCAGTACTTC.

There are many counts of this clonotype. The rearrangement uses TRBV24-1 and TRBJ2-2; 9 bases are a match to TRBD1. The CDR3 has 15 amino acids. Trimming took 9 bases from V and 1 from J; bases not matched to a gene: 5. The germline gives CDR1 KGHDR, CDR2 SFDVKD. The CDR3 here is CATQGDRENTGELFF. CDR3 DNA: TGTGCCACCCAAGGGGACAGGGAGAACACCGGGGAGCTGTTTTTT.

The table lists this clonotype with many counts. V gene TRBV10-3 combines with J gene TRBJ2-1; no firm D call. Between the trimmed V and J ends, which lost 3 bases and 0 bases, there was a span of 9 bases. CDR3 length: 15 residues. Germline V lookup: CDR1 ENHRY, CDR2 SYGVKD. The CDR3 sequence: CAISENLGSYNEQFF. The CDR3, as DNA: TGTGCCATCAGTGAAAACCTCGGCTCCTACAATGAGCAGTTCTTC.

In this sample, this clonotype turned up many times. The chain employs TRBV11-2 and TRBJ2-7, with 10 bases lining up with TRBD2. Germline CDR1 is SGHAT and CDR2 is FQNNGV. The CDR3 covers 17 residues. J lost 0 bases, V lost 5 bases, and 10 bases had no gene match. CDR3 sequence reads: CASSDGLAVFSSYEQYF. The CDR3 coding sequence is TGTGCCAGCAGCGACGGACTAGCGGTTTTCAGCTCCTACGAGCAGTACTTC.

With regard to this clonotype: This CDR3 is missing its conserved last phenylalanine or tryptophan, likely due to a read error. The chain joins TRBV7-9 to TRBJ1-2; D unclear. The CDR3 contains 14 residues. In germline, CDR1 is SEHNR, CDR2 FQNEAQ (reference sequence). V shed 5 bases and J shed 6 bases, with 16 bases lying between them. The DNA for the CDR3 is TGTGCCAGCAGCCCGATCCCCCCTAGGGATGGCTACACCCTC. It codes for CASSPIPPRDGYTL.

This clonotype has more than one count but fewer than ten. The chain employs TRBV14 and TRBJ1-3; D not certain. The germline V gene has CDR1 SGHDN and CDR2 FVKESK. The CDR3 is 14 residues long. V gave up 4 bases and J gave up 2 bases, with 9 bases separating them. CDR3 loop: CASSPRSPGNTIYF. CDR3 in DNA: TGTGCCAGCAGCCCAAGAAGTCCTGGAAACACCATATATTTT. Filled out from reference TRBV14 and TRBJ1-3, the complete variable domain reads EAGVTQFPSHSVIEKGQTVTLRCDPISGHDNLYWYRRVMGKEIKFLLHFVKESKQDESGMPNNRFLAERTGGTYSTLKVQPAELEDSGVYFCASSPRSPGNTIYFGEGSWLTVV.

This clonotype was seen only once. This sequence joins TRBV27 and TRBJ2-1; 8 bases line up with TRBD1. CDR1 MNHEY and CDR2 SMNVEV come from the germline V gene (reference sequence). CDR3 length: 13 amino acids. Germline trimming cut 6 bases from V and 10 bases from J; bases unmatched to any gene: 8. The CDR3 nucleotides read TGTGCCAGCAGACCGACAGGGGTGGGGGAGCAGTTCTTC. It is translated as CASRPTGVGEQFF.

This clonotype was observed at least ten times. V is TRBV19 and J is TRBJ2-1, with 11 bases fitting TRBD2. CDR3 length equals 14 residues. CDR1 LNHDA and CDR2 SQIVND come from the germline V gene (reference sequence). Germline trimming cut 9 bases from V and 2 bases from J; bases unmatched to any gene: 3. Here the CDR3 reads CASRLAGTYNEQFF. The CDR3 nucleotides are TGTGCCAGCAGACTAGCGGGGACCTACAATGAGCAGTTCTTC. Filled out from reference TRBV19 and TRBJ2-1, the complete variable domain reads DGGITQSPKYLFRKEGQNVTLSCEQNLNHDAMYWYRQDPGQGLRLIYYSQIVNDFQKGDIAEGYSVSREKKESFPLTVTSAQKNPTAFYLCASRLAGTYNEQFFGPGTRLTVL.

The J gene is TRBJ2-1, the V gene TRBV24-1; a possible D gene is TRBD2 (6 bases). CDR3 size: 12 residues. Germline loops: CDR1 KGHDR, CDR2 SFDVKD. The V and J ends lost 5 bases and 8 bases respectively, with 9 bases between them. The CDR3 coding sequence is TGTGCCACCAGTGTGTGGGGGGATGAGCAGTTCTTC. It codes for CATSVWGDEQFF.

This clonotype was counted between two and nine times. The V call is TRBV7-2, the J call TRBJ2-7, with 12 bases matching TRBD2. The CDR3 loop spans 14 amino acids. Germline V CDR1 and CDR2: SGHTA, FQGNSA. The J segment lost 9 bases and the V segment lost 6 bases, leaving 9 bases of the junction unmatched. CDR3: CASRAGLAGSWQYF. CDR3 nucleotides: TGTGCCAGCAGGGCGGGACTAGCGGGCTCCTGGCAGTACTTC.

The genes are TRBV5-1 and TRBJ2-7, with D perhaps matching TRBD1 (5 bases). The length of the CDR3 is 12 residues. Germline V lookup: CDR1 SGHRS, CDR2 YFSETQ. Trimming stripped 5 bases from V and 2 bases from J, with 8 bases between. This CDR3 reads CASRDTPYEQYF. CDR3 bases: TGCGCCAGCAGGGACACCCCCTACGAGCAGTACTTC.

The chain links TRBV29-1 to TRBJ2-3; perhaps TRBD1 as D (6 bases). This CDR3 comprises 13 residues. Trimming took 7 bases from V and 4 from J, leaving 15 bases between them. Germline V lookup: CDR1 SQVTM, CDR2 ANQGSEA. The CDR3 DNA reads as TGCAGCGGGCGCAGGGGCCCGGCAGATACGCAGTATTTT. Translation gives CSGRRGPADTQYF.

Comments on this clonotype: A much larger clone sits a single nucleotide away, making a read error possible. The CDR3 sequence: CASSYSESSYNSPPHF. In DNA form, the CDR3 reads TGTGCCAGCAGTTACTCGGAGAGCTCCTATAATTCACCCCCCCACTTT. The V gene is TRBV6-5, the J gene TRBJ1-6; no firm D call. The CDR3 has 16 amino acids. The germline gives CDR1 MNHEY, CDR2 SVGAGI.

The J gene is TRBJ1-2, the V gene TRBV10-1; 7 bases match TRBD1. V was clipped by 5 bases and J by 3 bases; unmatched bases: 6. Germline V gene lookup returns CDR1 WNHNN and CDR2 SYGVQD (reference sequence). This CDR3 spans 14 amino acids. The CDR3 DNA sequence: TGCGCCAGCAGTCCAGATGGGACAGACTATGGCTACACCTTC. Translation: CASSPDGTDYGYTF.

This clonotype showed up many times. The chain couples TRBV5-1 to TRBJ2-3; TRBD2 aligns across 10 bases. The CDR3 is 16 amino acids. Trimming removed 2 bases from V and 5 bases from J; junction bases left unmatched: 8. Germline CDR1 reads SGHRS; CDR2 reads YFSETQ. CDR3 DNA sequence: TGCGCCAGCAGCTTTCGGCTAGCGGGAGTCCAAGATACGCAGTATTTT. Translation: CASSFRLAGVQDTQYF.

Many counts were recorded for this clonotype. The V and J genes are TRBV15 and TRBJ1-1, with D uncertain. Trimming stripped 0 bases from V and 3 bases from J, with 11 bases between. CDR3 length: 15 amino acids. The germline V gene encodes CDR1 LNHNV and CDR2 YYDKDF (reference sequence). CDR3 region: CATSRDTEGYTEAFF. The CDR3 coding sequence is TGTGCCACCAGCAGAGATACGGAGGGTTACACTGAAGCTTTCTTT. The full variable domain, in which reference TRBV15 and TRBJ1-1 provide the parts outside the CDR3, is DAMVIQNPRYQVTQFGKPVTLSCSQTLNHNVMYWYQQKSSQAPKLLFHYYDKDFNNEADTPDNFQSRRPNTSFCFLDIRSPGLGDTAMYLCATSRDTEGYTEAFFGQGTRLTVV.

This clonotype was seen only a few times. This chain joins TRBV29-1 and TRBJ1-2, with TRBD1 as a possible D gene (6 bases). Germline-derived CDR1 and CDR2 are SQVTM and ANQGSEA. The V end was cut by 7 bases, the J end by 8 bases, with 17 bases between. The CDR3 contains 12 residues. CDR3 nucleotides: TGCAGCGCCCCACAGGGATTAAGAGGCTACACCTTC. It yields the protein CSAPQGLRGYTF.

The CDR3 DNA follows: TGCGCCAGCGGATTCGACGGGTTTAACACTGAAGCTTTCTTT. This translates into CASGFDGFNTEAFF. The genes are TRBV10-2 and TRBJ1-1; unclear D gene. CDR1 WSHSY and CDR2 SAAADI come from the germline V gene. V lost 8 bases and J 2 bases, leaving 15 bases between the germline ends. The CDR3 is made up of 14 amino acids.